This TCR beta chain derives from a study of CD8 T cells in ankylosing spondylitis. Regarding the study as a whole: Disease-linked clones were CD8+ and relatively rare in peripheral blood. Disease-linked clones reportedly showed significant enrichment in matched ankylosing spondylitis synovial fluid.

This clonotype was counted at least ten times. Its antigen remains unidentified. TCRdb re-called the 5' RACE reads with MiXCR, one entry per CDR3 protein. The sample gives about 39,000 distinct CDR3 sequences, approximately 3% of which show up once; 2.5% to 3.5% is in the top ten. This CDR3 is 15 amino acids long. Trimming pared 3 bases from V and 0 bases from J, leaving 11 bases between. CDR1 SGDLS and CDR2 YYNGEE come from the germline V gene. The J gene is TRBJ2-3, the V gene TRBV9; the D gene is possibly TRBD2 (7 bases). This clonotype was obtained from a male donor with ankylosing spondylitis or in good health (not recorded which). The sequenced sample consisted of blood, either unsorted or a sorted T cell fraction (not recorded which). In nucleotides, the CDR3 is TGTGCCAGCAGCGATCGGGGGGCTAGCACAGATACGCAGTATTTT. This sequence encodes CASSDRGASTDTQYF. Variable domain in full (rest from reference TRBV9 and TRBJ2-3): DSGVTQTPKHLITATGQRVTLRCSPRSGDLSVYWYQQSLDQGLQFLIQYYNGEERAKGNILERFSAQQFPDLHSELNLSSLELGDSALYFCASSDRGASTDTQYFGPGTRLTVL.